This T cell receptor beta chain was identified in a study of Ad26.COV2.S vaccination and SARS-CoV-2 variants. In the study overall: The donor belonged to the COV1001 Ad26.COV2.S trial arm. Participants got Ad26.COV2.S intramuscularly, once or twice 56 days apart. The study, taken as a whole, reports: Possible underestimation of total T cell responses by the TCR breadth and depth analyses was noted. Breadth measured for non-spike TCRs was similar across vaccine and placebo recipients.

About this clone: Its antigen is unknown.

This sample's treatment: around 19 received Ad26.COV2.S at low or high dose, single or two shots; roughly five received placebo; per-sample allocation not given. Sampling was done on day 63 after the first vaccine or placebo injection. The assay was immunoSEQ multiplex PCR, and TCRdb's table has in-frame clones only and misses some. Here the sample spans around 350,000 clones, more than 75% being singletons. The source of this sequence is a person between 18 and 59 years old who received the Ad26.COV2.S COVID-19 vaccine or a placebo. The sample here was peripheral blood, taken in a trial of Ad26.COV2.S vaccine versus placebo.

The CDR3 here is CASSYSSLRAGEQFF. CDR3 sequence (DNA): TGTGCCAGCAGTTACTCGAGCCTACGGGCGGGAGAGCAGTTCTTC. The chain links TRBV6-2 or TRBV6-3 to TRBJ2-1; TRBD2 is a possible D gene (6 bases). The V gene's germline CDR1 is MNHEY and CDR2 SVGEGT. The ends were cut back, 0 bases at V and 10 bases at J, with 16 bases in the middle. This CDR3 has 15 residues.